This T cell receptor beta chain was profiled in a study of early T cells in non-severe SARS-CoV-2 infection. The CDR3 length is 14 residues. Germline trimming cut 5 bases from V and 0 bases from J; bases unmatched to any gene: 3. In germline, CDR1 is DFQATT, CDR2 SNEGSKA (reference sequence). Individual cDNA molecules were tagged with unique molecular identifiers. TCRdb recomputed calls from the 5' RACE reads with MiXCR, one row per CDR3 protein. The table has about 32,000 distinct CDR3 sequences, roughly 4.2% seen once. This clonotype was counted many times. The sample consisted of whole blood. This receptor was obtained from an adult who was a healthcare worker with PCR-confirmed SARS-CoV-2 infection or an uninfected control (not recorded which). The chain carries TRBV20-1 and TRBJ2-3, with 9 bases matching TRBD2. Here the CDR3 DNA reads TGCAGTGCTCTTAGCGGGGGCAGCACAGATACGCAGTATTTT. Protein: CSALSGGSTDTQYF.